The clone carrying this TCR beta chain was observed a handful of times. The antigen remains undetermined. This CDR3 is 15 amino acids long. Germline CDR1 reads MGHDK; CDR2 reads SYGVNS. V dropped 3 bases and J dropped 6; count of bases not matched to a gene: 7. The data are from a study of beta chain features in type 1 diabetes. Study summary: Sorted cell examination encompassed approximately 110 million cells across all samples. Findings of the study overall: Overrepresentation of cells with high TCR expression could result from cDNA sequencing.

CD45RO/CCR7/CD25/CD127/CD95/CD27 sorting isolated CD4+ naive, central memory, regulatory and stem cell-like memory cells. The study reverse transcribed the entire isolated RNA, so it sequenced expressed TCRB transcripts. The assay was immunoSEQ multiplex PCR, and TCRdb's table has in-frame clones only and misses some. The table has hundreds of thousands of clones, roughly an eighth seen once. This clonotype originated in a woman between 18 and 29 years old in good health. The source material was naive CD4+ T cells from blood. The chain links TRBV25-1 to TRBJ2-1, with 8 bases aligning to TRBD1. CDR3 in DNA: TGTGCCAGCAGTGATCCGGGACAGGTAATCAATGAGCAGTTCTTC. Its translation is CASSDPGQVINEQFF.